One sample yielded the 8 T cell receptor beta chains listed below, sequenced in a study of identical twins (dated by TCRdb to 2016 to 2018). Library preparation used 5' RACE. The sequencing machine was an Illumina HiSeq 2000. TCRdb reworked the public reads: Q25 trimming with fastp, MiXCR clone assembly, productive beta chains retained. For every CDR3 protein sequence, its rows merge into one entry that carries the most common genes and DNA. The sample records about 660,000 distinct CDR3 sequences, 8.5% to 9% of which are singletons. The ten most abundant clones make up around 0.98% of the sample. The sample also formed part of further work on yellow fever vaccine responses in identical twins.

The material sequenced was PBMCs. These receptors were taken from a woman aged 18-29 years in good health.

The CDR3 coding sequence is TGTGCCAGCAGCTTAATCGCGGAGACCCAGTACTTC. It encodes CASSLIAETQYF. The chain combines TRBV7-9 with TRBJ2-5; D gene ambiguous. Per the germline V gene, CDR1 is SEHNR and CDR2 is FQNEAQ (reference sequence). This CDR3 region has 12 residues. V shed 2 bases and J shed 5 bases, with 6 bases lying between them.

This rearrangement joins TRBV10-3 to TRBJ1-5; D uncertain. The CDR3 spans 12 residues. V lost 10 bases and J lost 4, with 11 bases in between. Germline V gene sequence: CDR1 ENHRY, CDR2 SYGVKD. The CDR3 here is CATSAGNQPQHF. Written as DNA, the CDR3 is TGTGCCACCTCCGCCGGGAATCAGCCCCAGCATTTT.

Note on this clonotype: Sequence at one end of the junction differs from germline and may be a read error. In DNA, the CDR3 is TGTGCCAGCAGCGTGGCCCGAGGGGGCGAGAGGGCCAAAAGCATTCAGTACTTC. Protein sequence: CASSVARGGERAKSIQYF. The gene calls are TRBV9 and TRBJ2-4, with 7 bases that match TRBD1. Germline V CDR1 and CDR2: SGDLS, YYNGEE. This CDR3 has 18 amino acids.

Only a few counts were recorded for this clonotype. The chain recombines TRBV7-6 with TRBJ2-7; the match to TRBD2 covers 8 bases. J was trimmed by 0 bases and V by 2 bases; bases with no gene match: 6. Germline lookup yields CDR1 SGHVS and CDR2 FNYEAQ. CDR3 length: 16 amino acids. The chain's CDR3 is CASSLRSGRDSYEQYF. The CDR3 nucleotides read TGTGCCAGCAGCTTACGAAGCGGGAGAGACTCCTACGAGCAGTACTTC.

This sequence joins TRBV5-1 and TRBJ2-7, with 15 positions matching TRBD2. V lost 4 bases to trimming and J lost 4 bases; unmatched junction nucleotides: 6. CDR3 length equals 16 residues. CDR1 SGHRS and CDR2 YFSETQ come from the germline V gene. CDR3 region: CASSGGLAGGGYEQYF. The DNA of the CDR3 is TGCGCCAGCAGCGGGGGACTAGCGGGAGGCGGGTACGAGCAGTACTTC. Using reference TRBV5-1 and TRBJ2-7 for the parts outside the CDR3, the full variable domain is KAGVTQTPRYLIKTRGQQVTLSCSPISGHRSVSWYQQTPGQGLQFLFEYFSETQRNKGNFPGRFSGRQFSNSRSEMNVSTLELGDSALYLCASSGGLAGGGYEQYFGPGTRLTVT.

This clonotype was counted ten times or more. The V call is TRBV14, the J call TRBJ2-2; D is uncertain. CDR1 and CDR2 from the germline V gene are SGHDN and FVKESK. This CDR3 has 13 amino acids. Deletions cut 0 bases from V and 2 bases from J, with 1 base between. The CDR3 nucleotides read TGTGCCAGCAGCCAAGACAACACCGGGGAGCTGTTTTTT. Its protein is CASSQDNTGELFF.

This chain's CDR3 is CASSYSNIGETQYF. CDR3 coding DNA: TGTGCCAGCAGTTACTCGAATATCGGGGAGACCCAGTACTTC. The genes are TRBV6-5 and TRBJ2-5; D ambiguous. Germline-derived CDR1 and CDR2 are MNHEY and SVGAGI. The CDR3 totals 14 residues. Deletions cut 0 bases from V and 5 bases from J, with 10 bases between.

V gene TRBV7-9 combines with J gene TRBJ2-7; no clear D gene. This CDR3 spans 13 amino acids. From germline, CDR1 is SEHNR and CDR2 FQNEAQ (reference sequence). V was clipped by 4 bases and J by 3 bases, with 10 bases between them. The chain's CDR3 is CASSSEANYEQYF. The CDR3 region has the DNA TGTGCCAGCAGCTCAGAGGCCAACTACGAGCAGTACTTC.